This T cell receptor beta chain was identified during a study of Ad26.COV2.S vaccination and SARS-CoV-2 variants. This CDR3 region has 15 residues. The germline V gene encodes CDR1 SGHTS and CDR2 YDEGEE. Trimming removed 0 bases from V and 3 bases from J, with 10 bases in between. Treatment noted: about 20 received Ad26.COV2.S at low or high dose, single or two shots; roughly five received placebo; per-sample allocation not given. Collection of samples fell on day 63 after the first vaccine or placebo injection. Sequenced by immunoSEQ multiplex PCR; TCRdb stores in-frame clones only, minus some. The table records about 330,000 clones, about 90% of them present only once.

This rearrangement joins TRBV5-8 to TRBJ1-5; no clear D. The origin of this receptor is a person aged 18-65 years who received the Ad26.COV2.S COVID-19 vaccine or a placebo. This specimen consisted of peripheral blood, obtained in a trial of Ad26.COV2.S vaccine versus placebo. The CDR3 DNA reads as TGTGCCAGCAGCTTGGGCCTCACAGACAATCAGCCCCAGCATTTT. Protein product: CASSLGLTDNQPQHF.